This TCR beta chain was identified in a study of a mutant IDH1 vaccine in newly diagnosed glioma. Study at large: The study gave patients eight vaccinations in weeks 1, 3, 5, 7, 11, 15, 19, 23. Receipt of radiotherapy, temozolomide, or both preceded the study, and most received both. Study-wide points: Overall, more than 85% of patients had vaccine-induced immune responses.

Trimming removed 4 bases from V and 8 bases from J; junction bases left unmatched: 11. The CDR3 sequence is 14 residues long. Germline CDR1 is SGDLS and CDR2 is YYNGEE. Indicated time point: week 11, during vaccination. In the vaccine, a single dose held 300 ug of the mutant IDH1 20-mer peptide, along with topical imiquimod. On this clone itself: Its antigen is as yet unknown.

Profiled with immunoSEQ multiplex PCR; TCRdb holds only in-frame clones, not every one. Found here are some 30,000 clones, roughly 80% of them singletons; the top ten hold around 24%. This sequence was found in a man aged 25 to 40 with glioma. The sequencing here drew on PBMCs, taken from a glioma patient whose treatment included an IDH1 peptide vaccine. The rearrangement uses TRBV9 and TRBJ1-2; 7 nucleotides line up with TRBD1. CDR3 amino acids: CASSPDRVPDGYTF. For the CDR3, the DNA is TGTGCCAGCAGCCCTGACAGGGTTCCAGACGGCTACACCTTC.